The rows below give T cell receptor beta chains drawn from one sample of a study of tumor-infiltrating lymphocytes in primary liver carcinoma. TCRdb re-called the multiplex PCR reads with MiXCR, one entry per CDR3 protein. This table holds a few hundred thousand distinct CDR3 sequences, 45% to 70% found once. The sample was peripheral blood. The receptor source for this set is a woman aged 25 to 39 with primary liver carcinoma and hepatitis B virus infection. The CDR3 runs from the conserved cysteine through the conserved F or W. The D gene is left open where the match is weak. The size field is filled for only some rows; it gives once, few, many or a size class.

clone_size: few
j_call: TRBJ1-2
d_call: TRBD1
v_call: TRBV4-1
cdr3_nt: TGCGCCAGCAGCCAAAGGACAGGGGAGAGCTATGGCTACACCTTC
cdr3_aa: CASSQRTGESYGYTF

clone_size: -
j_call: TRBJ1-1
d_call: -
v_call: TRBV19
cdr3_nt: TGTGCCAGTAGTCCAACGTGGGAGGGGACCATTGAAGCTTTCTTT
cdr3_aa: CASSPTWEGTIEAFF

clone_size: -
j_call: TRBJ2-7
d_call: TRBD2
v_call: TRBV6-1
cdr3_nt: TGTGCCAGCAGTAACGGGACTAATACGTACGAGCAGTACTTC
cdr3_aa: CASSNGTNTYEQYF

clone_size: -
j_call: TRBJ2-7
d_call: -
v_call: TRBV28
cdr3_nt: TGTGCCAGCAGCCGACTCTCCCAGTCCTACGAGCAGTACTTC
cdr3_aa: CASSRLSQSYEQYF

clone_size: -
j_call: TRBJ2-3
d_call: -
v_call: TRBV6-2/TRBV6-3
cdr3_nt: TGTGCCAGCAGTTCCACAGGCCAACTCACAGATATGCAGTATTTT
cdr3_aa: CASSSTGQLTDMQYF

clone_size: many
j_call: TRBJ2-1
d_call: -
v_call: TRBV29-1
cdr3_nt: TGCAGCGTTGAACTCACCGTCAGACTTGAGCAGTTCTTC
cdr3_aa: CSVELTVRLEQFF

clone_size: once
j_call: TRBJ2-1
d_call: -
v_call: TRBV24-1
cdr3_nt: TGTGCCACCAGTGATTTTAGCGGCTCCCTTTACAATGAGCAGTTCTTC
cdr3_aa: CATSDFSGSLYNEQFF

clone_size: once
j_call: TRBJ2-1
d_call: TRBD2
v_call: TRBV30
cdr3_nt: TGTGCCTGGAATGCGGGAGGCGGGAGAGACAATGAACAGTTCTTC
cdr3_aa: CAWNAGGGRDNEQFF

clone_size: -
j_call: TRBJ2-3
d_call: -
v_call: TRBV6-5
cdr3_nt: TGTGCCAGCAGGACCAAGGAGAGCGGCAGCCTCCCTGAGTATTTT
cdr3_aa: CASRTKESGSLPEYF

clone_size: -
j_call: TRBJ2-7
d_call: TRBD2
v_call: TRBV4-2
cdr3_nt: TGTGCCAGCAGCGTGCAGGGACTAGGAATAGCGGGAGTAGTGCACTACTTC
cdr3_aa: CASSVQGLGIAGVVHYF

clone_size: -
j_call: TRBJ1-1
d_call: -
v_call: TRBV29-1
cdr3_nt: TGCAGCGTTGCCCGGGGGCGAGGGGCTGAAGTTTTCTTT
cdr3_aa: CSVARGRGAEVFF

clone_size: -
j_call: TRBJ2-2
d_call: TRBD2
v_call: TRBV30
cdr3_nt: TGTGCCTGGAATACCCCGGGACTAGCGGGAGTATGGACCGGGGAGCTGTTTTTT
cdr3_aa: CAWNTPGLAGVWTGELFF

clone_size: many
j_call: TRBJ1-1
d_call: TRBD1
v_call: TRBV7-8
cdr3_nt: TGTGCCAGCAGCATGTGGGACAGGGGAGCTTTCTTT
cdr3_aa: CASSMWDRGAFF

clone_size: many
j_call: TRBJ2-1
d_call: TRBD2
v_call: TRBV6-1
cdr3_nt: TGTGCCAGCAGTGAGGCGGGACTAGGGTCCAATGAGCAGTTCTTC
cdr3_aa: CASSEAGLGSNEQFF

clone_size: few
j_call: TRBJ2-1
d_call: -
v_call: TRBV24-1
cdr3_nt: TGTGCCACCAGCCGTACCAGCTGGGGCAATGAGCAGTTCTTC
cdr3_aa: CATSRTSWGNEQFF

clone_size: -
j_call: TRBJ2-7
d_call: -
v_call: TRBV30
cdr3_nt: TGTCCCTGGAGTCGGTCCCAGAGCTACGAGCAGTACTTC
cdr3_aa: CPWSRSQSYEQYF

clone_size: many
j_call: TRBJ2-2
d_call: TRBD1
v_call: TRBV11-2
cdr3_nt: TGTGCCAGCAGACCGGGACAGGGCACCGGGGAGCTGTTTTTT
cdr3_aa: CASRPGQGTGELFF

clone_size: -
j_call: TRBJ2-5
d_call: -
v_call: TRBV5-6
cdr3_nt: TGTGCCAGCGGCTTGGTTAGCTCGGAGACCCAGTACTTC
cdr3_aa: CASGLVSSETQYF

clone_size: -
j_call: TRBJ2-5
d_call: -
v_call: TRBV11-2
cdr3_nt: TGTGCCAGCAGCTTAGATCCATCGGCCGGGGCCCAGTACTTC
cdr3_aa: CASSLDPSAGAQYF

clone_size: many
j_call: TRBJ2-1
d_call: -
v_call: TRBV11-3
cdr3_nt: TGTGCCAGCAGCCTGGACAGCGCCGGGGGTACGCAGTTCTTC
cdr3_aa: CASSLDSAGGTQFF

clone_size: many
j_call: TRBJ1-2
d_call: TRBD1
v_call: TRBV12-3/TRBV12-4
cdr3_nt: TGTGCCAGCAGTTTCGGTGCAGGGGGGGACCTTGGCTACACCTTC
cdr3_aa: CASSFGAGGDLGYTF

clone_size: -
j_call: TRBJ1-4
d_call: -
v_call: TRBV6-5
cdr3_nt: TGTGCCAGCATGAACCTAAAGTACGGACAAAAACTGTTTTTT
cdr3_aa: CASMNLKYGQKLFF

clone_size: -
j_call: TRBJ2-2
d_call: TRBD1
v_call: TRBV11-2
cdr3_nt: TGTGCCAGCACCATCGATCTTCTAGGGCAGGGGGCCACCGGGGAGCTGTTTTTT
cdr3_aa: CASTIDLLGQGATGELFF

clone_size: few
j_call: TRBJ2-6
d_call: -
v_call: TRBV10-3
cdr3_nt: TGTGCCATCAGTGGCCGGCCCTCTGGGGCCAACGTCCTGACTTTC
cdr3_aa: CAISGRPSGANVLTF

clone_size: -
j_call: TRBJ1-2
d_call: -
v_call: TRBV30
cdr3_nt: TGTGCCTGGAGATATGGACTCCTCTATGGCTACACCTTC
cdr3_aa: CAWRYGLLYGYTF

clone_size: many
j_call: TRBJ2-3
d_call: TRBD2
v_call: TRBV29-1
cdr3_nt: TGCAGCGTCCCCCTAGCGGGAGGTAGAGCAGATACGCAGTATTTT
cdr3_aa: CSVPLAGGRADTQYF

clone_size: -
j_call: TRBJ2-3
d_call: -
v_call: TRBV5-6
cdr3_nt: TGTGCCAGCTGCTTGGTCCGGGGGCGGTCGGATTCGCAGTATTTT
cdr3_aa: CASCLVRGRSDSQYF

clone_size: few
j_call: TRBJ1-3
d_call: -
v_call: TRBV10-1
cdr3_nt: TGCGCCAGCATGAAGGTCTCGGACACCATATATTTT
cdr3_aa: CASMKVSDTIYF

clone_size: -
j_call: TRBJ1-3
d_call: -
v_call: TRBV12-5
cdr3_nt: TGTGCTAGTGGTGTCTCGACGGTCCCTGGAAACACCATATATTTT
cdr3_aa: CASGVSTVPGNTIYF

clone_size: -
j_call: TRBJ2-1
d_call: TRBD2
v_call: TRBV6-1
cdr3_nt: TGTGCCGCCCTAGCGGGAGCGACCAATGAGCAGTTCTTC
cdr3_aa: CAALAGATNEQFF

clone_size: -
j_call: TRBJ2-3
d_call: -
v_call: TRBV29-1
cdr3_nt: TGCAGCGTGAAAGGACAGCACACGGATAAGCAGTATTTT
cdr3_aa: CSVKGQHTDKQYF

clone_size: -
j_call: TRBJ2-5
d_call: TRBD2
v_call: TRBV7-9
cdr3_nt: TGTGCCAGCAGCTTGCTAGCGGGAGTTTTCGAGACCCAGTACTTC
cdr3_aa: CASSLLAGVFETQYF

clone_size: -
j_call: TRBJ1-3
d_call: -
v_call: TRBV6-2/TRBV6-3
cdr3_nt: TGTGCCAGCAGTTACCGAAGATCTGGAAACACCATATATTTT
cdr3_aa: CASSYRRSGNTIYF

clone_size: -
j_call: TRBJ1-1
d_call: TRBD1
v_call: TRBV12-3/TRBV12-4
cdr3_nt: TGTGCCAGCAGCCCGACAGGGGGCGGGACTGAAGCTTTCTTT
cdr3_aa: CASSPTGGGTEAFF

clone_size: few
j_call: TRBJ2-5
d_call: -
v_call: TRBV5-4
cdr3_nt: TGTGCCAGCAGCTTGGGGGCGGTTCCGGAGACCCAGTACTTC
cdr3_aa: CASSLGAVPETQYF

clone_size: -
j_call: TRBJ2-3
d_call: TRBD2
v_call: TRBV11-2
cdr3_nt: TGTGCCAGCAGCTCAGGATTGAGGATAGGGAGGGCAGGTACGCAGTATTTT
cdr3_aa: CASSSGLRIGRAGTQYF

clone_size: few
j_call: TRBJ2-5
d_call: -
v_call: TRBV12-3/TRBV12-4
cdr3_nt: TGTGCCAGCAGTTCCCAGTACCTTCGGGAGACCCAGTACTTC
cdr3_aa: CASSSQYLRETQYF

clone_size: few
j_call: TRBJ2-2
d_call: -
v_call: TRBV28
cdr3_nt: TGTGCCAGCAGTTTACAGACCGGGGAGCTGTTTTTT
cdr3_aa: CASSLQTGELFF

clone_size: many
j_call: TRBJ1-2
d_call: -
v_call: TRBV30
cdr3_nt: TGTGCCTGGAGTGTACGGTTCTATGGCTACACCTTC
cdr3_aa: CAWSVRFYGYTF

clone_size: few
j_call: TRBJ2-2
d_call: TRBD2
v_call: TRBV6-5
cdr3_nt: TGTGCCAGCTCCCGGGACTATTCAGCCGGGGAGCTGTTTTTT
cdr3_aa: CASSRDYSAGELFF

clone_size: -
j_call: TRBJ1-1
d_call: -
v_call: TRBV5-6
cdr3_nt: TGTGCCAGCGGCTTGGGTGAGGAAGCTTTCTTT
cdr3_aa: CASGLGEEAFF

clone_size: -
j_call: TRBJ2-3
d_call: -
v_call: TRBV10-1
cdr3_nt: TGCGCCAGCAGTGAAGGCAGACTACCGCAGTATTTT
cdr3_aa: CASSEGRLPQYF

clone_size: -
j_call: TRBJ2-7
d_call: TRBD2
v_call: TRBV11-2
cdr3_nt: TGTGCCGGCAGCTTAGTCCCAGCGGGAGATTCCTACGAGCAGTACTTC
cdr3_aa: CAGSLVPAGDSYEQYF

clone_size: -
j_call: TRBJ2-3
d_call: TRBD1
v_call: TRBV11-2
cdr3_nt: TGTGCCAGCAGCCCAGACAGGGGGGAGGGGCACTATTTT
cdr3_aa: CASSPDRGEGHYF